This T cell receptor (beta chain) was identified during a study of blood T cell repertoires in COVID-19. On the study more broadly: The analysed material was cDNA or gDNA that came from T cells, B-cell-depleted T cells, or PBMCs.

The table came from immunoSEQ multiplex PCR; TCRdb's copy has only in-frame clones and leaves some out. This sample has some 57,000 clones, with 70% to 85% found just once. Seattle patient enrollment occurred during active infection, with longitudinal follow-up thereafter. This TCR came from a man older than 75 with COVID-19, enrolled during active disease. Input material: peripheral blood.

CDR3 coding DNA: TGCGCCAGCAGCTGGGACCGGGACAGGGCGATTGGGGCCAACGTCCTGACTTTC. Amino acid sequence: CASSWDRDRAIGANVLTF. The chain has TRBV5-1 and TRBJ2-6; 9 nucleotides line up with TRBD1. CDR1 SGHRS and CDR2 YFSETQ come from the germline V gene. The length of the CDR3 is 18 residues. The V segment lost 3 bases and the J segment 3 bases; nucleotides outside the gene matches: 10.